A selection of T cell receptor beta chains follows, all from one sample in a study of blood T cell repertoires in COVID-19. Generated by immunoSEQ multiplex PCR, the TCRdb table keeps only in-frame clones and is missing some. Of under 500,000 clones listed, around 89% are singletons. Sequenced sample: peripheral blood. All receptors come from a woman aged 25 to 39 with acute or convalescent COVID-19. The CDR3 runs from the conserved cysteine through the conserved F or W. The D gene is left open where the match is weak. For some rows the clone size is stated as once, few or many, or as a class when expanded; others skip it.

cdr3_aa: CASSLASSANQPQHF; cdr3_nt: TGTGCCAGCAGCTTAGCGTCGAGCGCCAATCAGCCCCAGCATTTT; j_call: TRBJ1-5; d_call: -; v_call: TRBV7-9; clone_size: -
cdr3_aa: CASSESGNPNNEQFF; cdr3_nt: TGTGCCAGCAGTGAATCCGGGAATCCAAACAATGAGCAGTTCTTC; j_call: TRBJ2-1; d_call: -; v_call: TRBV6-1; clone_size: -
cdr3_aa: CASSLTVTVEAFF; cdr3_nt: TGTGCCAGCAGTCTTACGGTCACGGTTGAAGCTTTCTTT; j_call: TRBJ1-1; d_call: -; v_call: TRBV6-5; clone_size: -
cdr3_aa: CASKGTGLATDTQYF; cdr3_nt: TGTGCCAGCAAAGGCACGGGACTAGCAACAGATACGCAGTATTTT; j_call: TRBJ2-3; d_call: TRBD2; v_call: TRBV2; clone_size: once
cdr3_aa: CASSSQAVSYNEQFF; cdr3_nt: TGTGCCAGCAGCTCCCAGGCAGTGTCCTACAATGAGCAGTTCTTC; j_call: TRBJ2-1; d_call: -; v_call: TRBV27; clone_size: -
cdr3_aa: CAWSRTGDQPQHF; cdr3_nt: TGTGCCTGGAGTCGAACAGGGGATCAGCCCCAGCATTTT; j_call: TRBJ1-5; d_call: TRBD1; v_call: TRBV30; clone_size: -
cdr3_aa: CASSQGDLAGVGETQYF; cdr3_nt: TGTGCCAGCAGCCAAGGGGATCTAGCGGGGGTTGGGGAGACCCAGTACTTC; j_call: TRBJ2-5; d_call: TRBD2; v_call: TRBV4-2; clone_size: -
cdr3_aa: CASSEVAQSWDSYFF; cdr3_nt: TGTGCCAGCAGTGAAGTGGCCCAAAGCTGGGACAGCTATTTCTTT; j_call: TRBJ1-1; d_call: TRBD1; v_call: TRBV6-1; clone_size: once
cdr3_aa: CASRVTSGAFRDTQYF; cdr3_nt: TGTGCCAGCAGAGTTACTAGCGGGGCCTTCCGAGATACGCAGTATTTT; j_call: TRBJ2-3; d_call: TRBD2; v_call: TRBV2; clone_size: once
cdr3_aa: CASSLIFMVSGRTGELFF; cdr3_nt: TGTGCCAGCAGCTTAATATTTATGGTCTCAGGGAGGACCGGGGAGCTGTTTTTT; j_call: TRBJ2-2; d_call: -; v_call: TRBV11-2; clone_size: -
cdr3_aa: CASSVVFPGQLNTEAFF; cdr3_nt: TGTGCCAGCAGCGTAGTATTCCCAGGACAGTTGAACACTGAAGCTTTCTTT; j_call: TRBJ1-1; d_call: -; v_call: TRBV9; clone_size: -
cdr3_aa: CASSQQGTEAFF; cdr3_nt: TGCGCCAGCAGCCAACAGGGCACTGAAGCTTTCTTT; j_call: TRBJ1-1; d_call: -; v_call: TRBV4-1; clone_size: once
cdr3_aa: CASSQPSGLTYEQYF; cdr3_nt: TGCGCCAGCAGTCAACCGTCAGGACTTACCTACGAGCAGTACTTC; j_call: TRBJ2-7; d_call: -; v_call: TRBV23-1; clone_size: -
cdr3_aa: CSASSTGGRNTEAFF; cdr3_nt: TGCAGTGCTAGTTCGACAGGGGGCAGGAACACTGAAGCTTTCTTT; j_call: TRBJ1-1; d_call: TRBD1; v_call: TRBV20-1; clone_size: -
cdr3_aa: CASSLTGSGEKLFF; cdr3_nt: TGTGCCAGCAGTTTGACAGGGAGCGGGGAAAAACTGTTTTTT; j_call: TRBJ1-4; d_call: TRBD1; v_call: TRBV6-6; clone_size: once
cdr3_aa: CASTQVSQGNYGYTF; cdr3_nt: TGTGCCAGCACCCAAGTGAGTCAGGGGAACTATGGCTACACCTTC; j_call: TRBJ1-2; d_call: -; v_call: TRBV6-5; clone_size: -
cdr3_aa: CAISESTGGEETQYF; cdr3_nt: TGTGCCATCAGTGAGTCGACAGGGGGAGAAGAGACCCAGTACTTC; j_call: TRBJ2-5; d_call: TRBD1; v_call: TRBV10-3; clone_size: -
cdr3_aa: CASSHRTGKANYGYTF; cdr3_nt: TGTGCCAGTAGTCATCGGACAGGCAAGGCTAACTATGGCTACACCTTC; j_call: TRBJ1-2; d_call: TRBD1; v_call: TRBV19; clone_size: -
cdr3_aa: CASSLRGADNTGELFF; cdr3_nt: TGTGCCAGCAGCTTACGGGGGGCAGACAACACCGGGGAGCTGTTTTTT; j_call: TRBJ2-2; d_call: -; v_call: TRBV13; clone_size: few
cdr3_aa: CATRPTGPTGELFF; cdr3_nt: TGTGCCACCAGACCCACAGGGCCGACCGGGGAGCTGTTTTTT; j_call: TRBJ2-2; d_call: -; v_call: TRBV6-5; clone_size: few
cdr3_aa: CASSSRAGTDTQYF; cdr3_nt: TGTGCCAGCAGTTCGAGGGCGGGCACAGATACGCAGTATTTT; j_call: TRBJ2-3; d_call: -; v_call: TRBV28; clone_size: -
cdr3_aa: CASSVATTQYF; cdr3_nt: TGTGCCAGCAGCGTAGCGACAACGCAGTATTTT; j_call: TRBJ2-3; d_call: -; v_call: TRBV9; clone_size: -
cdr3_aa: CASSQDGTGFSDTEAFF; cdr3_nt: TGCGCCAGCAGCCAAGACGGGACAGGGTTCTCCGACACTGAAGCTTTCTTT; j_call: TRBJ1-1; d_call: TRBD1; v_call: TRBV4-1; clone_size: -
cdr3_aa: CASSPGDSNQPQHF; cdr3_nt: TGTGCCAGCAGCCCCGGGGATAGCAATCAGCCCCAGCATTTT; j_call: TRBJ1-5; d_call: -; v_call: TRBV9; clone_size: -
cdr3_aa: CASSLSFGGNTEAFF; cdr3_nt: TGTGCCAGCAGTTTAAGCTTCGGGGGTAACACTGAAGCTTTCTTT; j_call: TRBJ1-1; d_call: -; v_call: TRBV28; clone_size: few
cdr3_aa: CATSSEGRPNEKLFF; cdr3_nt: TGTGCCACCAGCAGTGAGGGCAGACCTAATGAAAAACTGTTTTTT; j_call: TRBJ1-4; d_call: -; v_call: TRBV15; clone_size: -
cdr3_aa: CAWSARGTGELFF; cdr3_nt: TGTGCCTGGAGCGCAAGGGGAACCGGGGAGCTGTTTTTT; j_call: TRBJ2-2; d_call: -; v_call: TRBV30; clone_size: -
cdr3_aa: CASAPGTLSTDTQYF; cdr3_nt: TGTGCCTCCGCCCCCGGGACTCTGAGCACAGATACGCAGTATTTT; j_call: TRBJ2-3; d_call: -; v_call: TRBV7-2; clone_size: -
cdr3_aa: CASSQVGGGAKNIQYF; cdr3_nt: TGCGCCAGCAGCCAAGTAGGCGGGGGAGCCAAAAACATTCAGTACTTC; j_call: TRBJ2-4; d_call: TRBD2; v_call: TRBV4-1; clone_size: -
cdr3_aa: CASSTGLAGAGEQCF; cdr3_nt: TGTGCCAGCTCAACGGGACTAGCGGGGGCAGGCGAGCAGTGCTTC; j_call: TRBJ2-7; d_call: TRBD2; v_call: TRBV18; clone_size: -
cdr3_aa: CASSTERGRWSGYTF; cdr3_nt: TGTGCCAGCTCGACAGAGAGGGGGCGTTGGAGTGGCTACACCTTC; j_call: TRBJ1-2; d_call: TRBD1; v_call: TRBV18; clone_size: -
cdr3_aa: CASSEAGVGGYTF; cdr3_nt: TGCGCCAGCAGCGAAGCCGGGGTGGGCGGCTACACCTTC; j_call: TRBJ1-2; d_call: -; v_call: TRBV4-1; clone_size: -
cdr3_aa: CASSDPSGEQETQYF; cdr3_nt: TGTGCCAGCAGTGACCCTAGCGGGGAGCAAGAGACCCAGTACTTC; j_call: TRBJ2-5; d_call: TRBD2; v_call: TRBV2; clone_size: -
cdr3_aa: CASKFSSTDTQYF; cdr3_nt: TGTGCCAGTAAATTCTCGAGCACAGATACGCAGTATTTT; j_call: TRBJ2-3; d_call: -; v_call: TRBV19; clone_size: -
cdr3_aa: CASSFRTGGGNEQFF; cdr3_nt: TGTGCCAGCAGCTTTCGGACAGGGGGCGGGAATGAGCAGTTCTTC; j_call: TRBJ2-1; d_call: TRBD1; v_call: TRBV5-5; clone_size: few
cdr3_aa: CASSADRGSPFMNTEAFF; cdr3_nt: TGTGCCAGCAGCGCCGACAGGGGCAGCCCTTTTATGAACACTGAAGCTTTCTTT; j_call: TRBJ1-1; d_call: TRBD1; v_call: TRBV7-9; clone_size: -
cdr3_aa: CASSLANVLAGGLGDTQYF; cdr3_nt: TGCGCCAGCAGCTTGGCCAATGTCTTGGCGGGGGGGCTCGGAGATACGCAGTATTTT; j_call: TRBJ2-3; d_call: TRBD2; v_call: TRBV5-1; clone_size: -
cdr3_aa: CASSLWGPQPQHF; cdr3_nt: TGTGCCAGCAGTTTATGGGGGCCACAGCCCCAGCATTTT; j_call: TRBJ1-5; d_call: -; v_call: TRBV27; clone_size: -
cdr3_aa: CSVEGRLADTQYF; cdr3_nt: TGCAGCGTTGAGGGTCGACTAGCAGATACGCAGTATTTT; j_call: TRBJ2-3; d_call: -; v_call: TRBV29-1; clone_size: -
cdr3_aa: CATGGASGTQYF; cdr3_nt: TGTGCCACCGGGGGGGCTTCAGGTACGCAGTATTTT; j_call: TRBJ2-3; d_call: TRBD2; v_call: TRBV12-3/TRBV12-4; clone_size: -
cdr3_aa: CASSVSGTNTGELFF; cdr3_nt: TGTGCCAGCAGCGTCTCAGGGACGAACACCGGGGAGCTGTTTTTT; j_call: TRBJ2-2; d_call: -; v_call: TRBV9; clone_size: -
cdr3_aa: CASSLGTGVNQPQHF; cdr3_nt: TGTGCCAGCAGCTTAGGGACAGGGGTCAATCAGCCCCAGCATTTT; j_call: TRBJ1-5; d_call: TRBD1; v_call: TRBV5-8; clone_size: -
cdr3_aa: CASSPTGVGANVLTF; cdr3_nt: TGTGCCAGCAGCCCTACAGGGGTCGGGGCCAACGTCCTGACTTTC; j_call: TRBJ2-6; d_call: TRBD1; v_call: TRBV28; clone_size: -
cdr3_aa: CASSEAANQPQHF; cdr3_nt: TGTGCCAGTAGTGAGGCAGCAAATCAGCCCCAGCATTTT; j_call: TRBJ1-5; d_call: -; v_call: TRBV19; clone_size: -
cdr3_aa: CASSPAVDSTYSNQPQHF; cdr3_nt: TGTGCCAGCAGTCCCGCGGTAGACAGTACCTATAGCAATCAGCCCCAGCATTTT; j_call: TRBJ1-5; d_call: -; v_call: TRBV6-6; clone_size: -
cdr3_aa: CASSPSWTSGEEQFF; cdr3_nt: TGTGCCAGCAGCCCTTCGTGGACTAGCGGGGAAGAGCAGTTCTTC; j_call: TRBJ2-1; d_call: TRBD2; v_call: TRBV4-2; clone_size: -
cdr3_aa: CASSSQTLSRETQYF; cdr3_nt: TGTGCCAGCAGCTCTCAAACCCTTTCTCGGGAGACCCAGTACTTC; j_call: TRBJ2-5; d_call: -; v_call: TRBV14; clone_size: -
cdr3_aa: CASSVGDRKDIQYF; cdr3_nt: TGTGCCAGCAGCGTAGGGGACAGGAAGGACATTCAGTACTTC; j_call: TRBJ2-4; d_call: TRBD1; v_call: TRBV9; clone_size: -
cdr3_aa: CSASSGTSGTNEQFF; cdr3_nt: TGCAGTGCTAGTAGTGGGACTAGCGGCACCAATGAGCAGTTCTTC; j_call: TRBJ2-1; d_call: TRBD2; v_call: TRBV20-1; clone_size: -
cdr3_aa: CASSLAGTGFTEAFF; cdr3_nt: TGTGCCAGCAGCTTAGCCGGGACAGGGTTCACTGAAGCTTTCTTT; j_call: TRBJ1-1; d_call: TRBD1; v_call: TRBV7-6; clone_size: -
cdr3_aa: CASSFRLAGTRVAQYF; cdr3_nt: TGTGCCAGCAGCTTTCGGCTAGCGGGGACCCGGGTTGCGCAGTATTTT; j_call: TRBJ2-3; d_call: TRBD2; v_call: TRBV11-1; clone_size: -
cdr3_aa: CASSLSGLAGGGTGELFF; cdr3_nt: TGTGCCAGCAGCCTCTCCGGACTAGCGGGGGGAGGGACCGGGGAGCTGTTTTTT; j_call: TRBJ2-2; d_call: TRBD2; v_call: TRBV7-3; clone_size: -
cdr3_aa: CSVAPVLADTEAFF; cdr3_nt: TGCAGCGTCGCCCCCGTTTTGGCGGATACTGAAGCTTTCTTT; j_call: TRBJ1-1; d_call: -; v_call: TRBV29-1; clone_size: once
cdr3_aa: CASSQVRNTIYF; cdr3_nt: TGTGCCAGCAGCCAAGTACGGAACACCATATATTTT; j_call: TRBJ1-3; d_call: -; v_call: TRBV14; clone_size: -